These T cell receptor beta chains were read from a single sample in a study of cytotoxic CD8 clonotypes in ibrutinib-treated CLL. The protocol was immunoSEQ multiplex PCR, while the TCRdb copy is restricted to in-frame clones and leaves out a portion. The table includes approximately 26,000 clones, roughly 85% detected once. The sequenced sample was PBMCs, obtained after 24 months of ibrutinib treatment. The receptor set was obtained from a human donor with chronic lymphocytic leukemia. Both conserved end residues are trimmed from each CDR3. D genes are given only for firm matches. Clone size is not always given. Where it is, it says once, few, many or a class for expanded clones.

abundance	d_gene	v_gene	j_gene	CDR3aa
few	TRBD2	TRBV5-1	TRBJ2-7	ASSWGEGEQY
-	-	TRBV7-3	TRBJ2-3	ASSLGRTGTDTQY
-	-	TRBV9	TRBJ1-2	ASSVGYGEDYGYT
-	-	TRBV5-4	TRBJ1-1	ASSLTENTEAF
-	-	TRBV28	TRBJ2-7	ASSLMSDRTYEQY
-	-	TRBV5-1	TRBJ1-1	ASSLETTGTNTEAF
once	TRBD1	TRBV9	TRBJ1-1	ASSSGQGRLMNTEAF
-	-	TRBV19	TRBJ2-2	ASSGFWDTGELF
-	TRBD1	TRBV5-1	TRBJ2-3	ASSPQLGQGALRIDTQY
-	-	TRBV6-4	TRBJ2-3	ASSERLDRIDTQY
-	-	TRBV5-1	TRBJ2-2	ASSPGRQNTGELF
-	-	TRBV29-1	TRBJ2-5	SVEDFYSGTIQETQY
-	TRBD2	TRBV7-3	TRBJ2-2	ASSPYFSGGAHTGELF
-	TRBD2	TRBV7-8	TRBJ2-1	ASTRDVSGGRGEQF
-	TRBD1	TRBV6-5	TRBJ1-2	ASSSAGGYKYGYT
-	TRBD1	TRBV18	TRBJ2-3	ASSPRGGMSTDTQY
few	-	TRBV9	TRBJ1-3	ASSVVGDSPSGNTIY
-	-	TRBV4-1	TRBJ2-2	ASSPRSGELF
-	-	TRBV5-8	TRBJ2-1	ASSSDLYGEQF
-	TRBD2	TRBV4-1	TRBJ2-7	ASSPRGSGGRTYEQY
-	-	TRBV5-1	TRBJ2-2	ASSTSTANTGELF
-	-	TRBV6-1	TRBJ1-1	ASSEFTHGF
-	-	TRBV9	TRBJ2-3	ASSPRILVSADTQY
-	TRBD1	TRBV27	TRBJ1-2	ASSPLTGGADYGYT
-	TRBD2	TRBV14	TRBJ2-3	ASSLIPGLAISTDTQY
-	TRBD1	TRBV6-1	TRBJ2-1	ASSEIGTGGYNEQF
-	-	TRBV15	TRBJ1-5	ATSRVGRQVGNQPQH
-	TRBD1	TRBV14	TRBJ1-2	ASSQDLGTGPYGYT
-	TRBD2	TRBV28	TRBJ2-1	ASSLSGGSYNEQF
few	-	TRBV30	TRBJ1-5	AWSKGISREPQH
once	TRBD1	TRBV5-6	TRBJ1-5	ASSLGTGLRNQPQH
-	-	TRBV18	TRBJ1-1	ASSPTTGEGTEAF
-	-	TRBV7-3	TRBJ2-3	ASSPTDEADTQY
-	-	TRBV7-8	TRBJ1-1	ASSWRNTEAF
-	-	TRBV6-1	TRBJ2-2	ASHLGRDTGELF
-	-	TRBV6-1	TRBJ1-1	ASSGGHFSEAF
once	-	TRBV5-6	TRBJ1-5	ASTNTGKGSSGNQPQH
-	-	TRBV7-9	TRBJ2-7	ASSLAGQYYEQY
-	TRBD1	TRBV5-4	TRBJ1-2	ASSLDPLGQIYGYT
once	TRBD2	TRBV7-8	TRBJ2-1	ASSSTGLGGNEQF
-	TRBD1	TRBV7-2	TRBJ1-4	ASSLYAGGAANEKLF
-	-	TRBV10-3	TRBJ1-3	AISSALGNTIY
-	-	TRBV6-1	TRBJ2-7	ASRGGGEYEQY
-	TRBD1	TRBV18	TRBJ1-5	ASSPLPGQISNQPQH
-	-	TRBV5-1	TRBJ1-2	ASSSGAGVYGYT
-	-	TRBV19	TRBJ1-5	ASSIDGGNNQPQH
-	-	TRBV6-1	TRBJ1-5	ASSPAYSNQPQH
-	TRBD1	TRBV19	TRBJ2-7	ASSIGGGTGPYEQY